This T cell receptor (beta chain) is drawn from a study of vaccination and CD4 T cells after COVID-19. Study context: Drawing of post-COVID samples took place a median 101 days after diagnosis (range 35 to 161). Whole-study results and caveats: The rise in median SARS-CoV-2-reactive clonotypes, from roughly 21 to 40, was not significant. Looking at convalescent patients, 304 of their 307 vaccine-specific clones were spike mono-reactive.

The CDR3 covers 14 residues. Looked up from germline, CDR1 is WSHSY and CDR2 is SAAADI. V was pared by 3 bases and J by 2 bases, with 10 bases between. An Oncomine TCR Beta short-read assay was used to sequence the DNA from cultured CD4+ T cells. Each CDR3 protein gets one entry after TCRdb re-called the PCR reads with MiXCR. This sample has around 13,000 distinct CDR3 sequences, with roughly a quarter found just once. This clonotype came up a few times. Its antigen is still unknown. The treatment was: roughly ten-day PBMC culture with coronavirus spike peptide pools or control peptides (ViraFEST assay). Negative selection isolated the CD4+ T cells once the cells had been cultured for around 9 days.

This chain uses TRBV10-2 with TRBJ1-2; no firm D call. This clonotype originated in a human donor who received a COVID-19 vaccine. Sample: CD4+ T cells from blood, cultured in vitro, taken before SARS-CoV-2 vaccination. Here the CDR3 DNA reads TGCGCCAGCAGTGACTGGGTGTCCAACTATGGCTACACCTTC. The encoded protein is CASSDWVSNYGYTF.